A selection of T cell receptor beta chains follows, all from one sample in a study of T cell repertoires in aging, cancer and after chemotherapy. TCRdb reprocessed the multiplex PCR reads via MiXCR and lists one record per CDR3 protein. The sample contains 4,000 to 5,500 distinct CDR3 sequences, 38% of which appear only once. Sequenced sample: blood. Receptors were obtained from a human donor with a blood cancer. Both conserved end residues are part of each CDR3. A D gene is named only where the DNA matches it firmly. Some rows have no size entry. The others give once, few or many, or a class for an expanded clone.

>TRBJ2-1|TRBV30|-|-
TGTGCCTGGACCATTCCCAGGGCCCGATACAATGAGCAGTTCTTC
CAWTIPRARYNEQFF
>TRBJ2-2|TRBV19|-|-
TGTGCCAGTAGTATGAAGGGCAGGTTGTTGTTTTTT
CASSMKGRLLFF
>TRBJ2-4|TRBV27|few|-
TGTGCCAGCAAGAGGGGAAGCATTCAGTACTTC
CASKRGSIQYF
>TRBJ2-5|TRBV12-3/TRBV12-4|-|-
TGTGCCAGCAGTGCTACATTCGCGGTCATGGAGACCCAGTACTTC
CASSATFAVMETQYF
>TRBJ1-6|TRBV6-5|few|-
TGTGCCAGCAGTCACTTGGGATCGTCGGATTCACCCCTCCACTTT
CASSHLGSSDSPLHF
>TRBJ1-1|TRBV6-5|-|-
TGTGCCATCAGTGACTCTGGCGGAGCTTTCTTT
CAISDSGGAFF
>TRBJ1-1|TRBV7-3|-|TRBD1
TGTGCCAGCAGCCTGGGGGGCAGGGGGTCGGCTGAAGCTTTCTTT
CASSLGGRGSAEAFF
>TRBJ1-4|TRBV27|-|TRBD1
TGTGCCAGCAGTTTATTCGGGACAGGGTCGTTAGGAGATGAAAAACTGTTTTTT
CASSLFGTGSLGDEKLFF
>TRBJ1-2|TRBV20-1|once|-
TGCAGTGCTAGATCCAGACAGAAAAACTATGGCTACACCTTC
CSARSRQKNYGYTF
>TRBJ1-2|TRBV6-6|-|-
TGTGCCGGCAGTTACTCGTCGAGTGCTGGGTACACCTTC
CAGSYSSSAGYTF
>TRBJ2-5|TRBV6-5|medium-sized|-
TGTGCCAGCAGTGCGGGCCGAGAGACCCAGTACTTC
CASSAGRETQYF
>TRBJ2-7|TRBV13|few|-
TGTGCCAGCAGCTTAGGTGGCGAGCAGTACTTC
CASSLGGEQYF
>TRBJ2-3|TRBV20-1|-|-
TGCAGTGCTAGAGATCCAGGGGCAGATACGCAGTATTTT
CSARDPGADTQYF
>TRBJ2-7|TRBV27|few|TRBD1
TGTGCCAGCAGTTTAAACCCGGGACAGGGAATCCACGAGCAGTACTTC
CASSLNPGQGIHEQYF
>TRBJ1-5|TRBV12-3/TRBV12-4|-|-
TGTGCCAGCACTGCCGGGCCTAATCAGCCCCAGCATTTT
CASTAGPNQPQHF
>TRBJ1-4|TRBV10-2|-|-
TGCGCCAGCAGACGGACGGCTGGAGCAACTAATGAAAAACTGTTTTTT
CASRRTAGATNEKLFF
>TRBJ2-5|TRBV19|-|-
TGTGCCAGTAGAGGGGAGCTGAGGGAGACCCAGTACTTC
CASRGELRETQYF
>TRBJ2-3|TRBV6-1|-|TRBD2
TGTGCCAGCAGCACCCTAGCGGGGGGGCCAGATACGCAGTATTTT
CASSTLAGGPDTQYF
>TRBJ1-1|TRBV5-1|few|-
TGCGCCAGCAGCGCAGGGACAGAAGCTTTCTTT
CASSAGTEAFF
>TRBJ2-1|TRBV30|few|TRBD2
TGTGCCTGGAGTGCGATAGCGGGGGGGTATGAGCAGTTCTTC
CAWSAIAGGYEQFF
>TRBJ2-7|TRBV7-9|-|TRBD1
TGTGCCACCTCTAGCCGGGACAGATACTACGAGCAGTACTTC
CATSSRDRYYEQYF
>TRBJ1-5|TRBV12-3/TRBV12-4|-|-
TGTGCCAGCAGCCCTCAATACAATCAGCCCCAGCATTTT
CASSPQYNQPQHF
>TRBJ1-5|TRBV19|-|-
TGTGCCAGTAGTATGGGGCTGGCGGCCGGCTACGGTCAGCCCCAGCATTTT
CASSMGLAAGYGQPQHF
>TRBJ1-2|TRBV24-1|few|-
TGTGCCACCAGTGACCCCGGACGGGCGAATGGCTACACCTTC
CATSDPGRANGYTF
>TRBJ2-6|TRBV5-1|few|TRBD1
TGCGCCAGCAGCCTCGGGACAGGCGTTGTGGGGGCCAACGTCCTGACTTTC
CASSLGTGVVGANVLTF
>TRBJ1-2|TRBV6-5|medium-sized|-
TGTGCCAGTCTGGGAGGGACCGGGGGCTACACCTTC
CASLGGTGGYTF
>TRBJ1-2|TRBV19|-|-
TGTGCCAGTAGTGTGGACAGCAGACGAAACTATGGCTACACCTTC
CASSVDSRRNYGYTF
>TRBJ2-3|TRBV24-1|-|TRBD1
TGTGCCACCAGTGGGGGACAGGGGTGGGCAGATACGCAGTATTTT
CATSGGQGWADTQYF
>TRBJ1-3|TRBV5-6|-|TRBD1
TGTGCCAGCAGCTCAACCCGGGACAGGGTTCTTGGAATCACCATATATTTT
CASSSTRDRVLGITIYF
>TRBJ1-2|TRBV5-1|-|-
TGCGCCAGCAGCTTGACCAACCCAGGCTATGGCTACACCTTC
CASSLTNPGYGYTF
>TRBJ2-1|TRBV11-1|medium-sized|TRBD2
TGTGCCAGCAGCTTAGCCAGCGGGGGGGTGAATGAGCAGTTCTTC
CASSLASGGVNEQFF
>TRBJ1-5|TRBV10-3|-|-
TGTGCCATCAGGAGGGACACAAATGAGCCCCAGCATTTT
CAIRRDTNEPQHF
>TRBJ1-2|TRBV27|-|-
TGTGCCAGCAGTTTCCAGGGAGGCGAGTATGGCTACACCTTC
CASSFQGGEYGYTF
>TRBJ1-3|TRBV19|-|TRBD1
TGTGCCAGAAGGCAGGGACAGGGAGGAAACACCATATATTTT
CARRQGQGGNTIYF
>TRBJ2-5|TRBV29-1|large|TRBD2
TGCAGCGGCCGACTAGCGGGGGAGACCCAGTACTTC
CSGRLAGETQYF
>TRBJ2-2|TRBV7-9|-|TRBD2
TGTGCCAGCAGCCCTAAGGGACTAGCGGGTACCGGGGAGCTGTTTTTT
CASSPKGLAGTGELFF
>TRBJ1-3|TRBV19|-|-
TGTGCCAGTAGCCATAGAGCCGGCCTGCAAAGGGGAGGAAACACCATATATTTT
CASSHRAGLQRGGNTIYF
>TRBJ1-5|TRBV6-1|-|TRBD1
TGTGCCAGCTCACCAACAGGGGAGAGACAGCCCCAGCATTTT
CASSPTGERQPQHF
>TRBJ1-2|TRBV18|few|-
TGTGCCAGCTCACCAGGGATAAGGGATGGCTACACCTTC
CASSPGIRDGYTF
>TRBJ2-1|TRBV7-2|-|-
TGTGCCAGCAGCCCCAAAGCTTTGGGGCGAACACCCAATGAGCAGTTCTTC
CASSPKALGRTPNEQFF
>TRBJ1-1|TRBV6-5|-|-
TGTGCCAGCAGAACCACAAGAAACACTGAAGCTTTCTTT
CASRTTRNTEAFF
>TRBJ1-4|TRBV30|once|-
TGTGCCTGGAGTGTCCTTGCGGCAACTAATGAAAAACTGTTTTTT
CAWSVLAATNEKLFF
>TRBJ2-1|TRBV20-1|few|-
TGCAGTGCTAGGGGCGGGGGCTCATACAATGAGCAGTTCTTC
CSARGGGSYNEQFF
>TRBJ1-4|TRBV18|-|-
TGTGCCAGCTCACAATCTGACGGCTCTAATGAAAAACTGTTTTTT
CASSQSDGSNEKLFF
>TRBJ1-5|TRBV19|-|-
TGTGCCAGTAGTATCCGAGGAGGTCGGGGCAATCAGCCCCAGCATTTT
CASSIRGGRGNQPQHF